Sequencing of this T cell receptor (beta chain) was carried out in a study of shared clonotypes between healthy human individuals (dated by TCRdb to about 2020). In the study overall: Two women and a few men aged 18 to 49 years were included in the cohort. To increase sequencing depth and limit assay-specific biases, TCR repertoire library preparation and sequencing were carried out by different laboratories using diverse techniques. Leukapheresis yielded between about 0.9 and 8.9 billion PBMCs per donor. To estimate repertoire size and how much clonotypes are shared between individuals, the study performed deep sequencing of blood TCR repertoires from roughly five healthy adults.

Using the deep immunoSEQ assay, TCR CDR3 regions were amplified from genomic DNA by multiplex PCR. For each cell subset, the extracted genomic DNA was distributed evenly across all wells of several immunoSEQ 96-well plates, and each plate served as one replicate. For unsorted PBMC, about 270 ng of genomic DNA, equivalent to about 32,000 T cell genomes, went into each replicate PCR. Ten immunoSEQ deep assay plates were used to sequence the unsorted PBMC genomic DNA. The purified libraries were quantified using a Qubit 3.0 fluorometer, sized with a Bioanalyzer 2100, and then quantified again using the KAPA Library Quantification kit. A separate single-read 150-cycle Illumina NextSeq 550 flow cell was used to sequence each immunoSEQ 96-well plate. As for how the authors treated the data: The immunoSEQ output contained only junctional sequences without quality scores, so filtering could not match that applied to full-length reads. Sequences were annotated with PyIR, a Python wrapper for IgBLAST v1.9, and V/J genes and CDR3 were assigned using IMGT germline references. Reads were filtered out if the reads had weak V/J assignments (E-value above 1e-6), no CDR3, stop codons, out-of-frame junctions, or ambiguous translated residues. V3J clonotypes were defined by identical inferred V gene, J gene, and CDR3 amino acid sequence. The percentage overlap between two repertoires was calculated by dividing the number of shared unique clonotypes by the size of the smaller repertoire. Richness of each repertoire was evaluated using RTK rarefaction, the Chao1 estimator, and Recon v2.1 estimates of unobserved clonotypes. The source is immuneACCESS, and TCRdb retained only in-frame sequences with V and J called. Part of the clones is not carried over; for the studies checked, unresolved V genes explain less than half of this, and the remainder is unexplained. The DNA was the basis for D and trimming; V, J and clone size are from that table. In all, the sample holds about 490,000 clones, and 81% of those were seen once. The ten largest clones represent roughly 13% of the sample.

Note on this clone: Its antigen remains unidentified. The input lacks base qualities; no much larger clone sits a single base away.

The donors were healthy, HIV-negative adults who had no recently reported acute infections or vaccinations. Every donor was a Caucasian adult residing in Nashville, Tennessee, USA. For unsorted samples, about 90 million PBMCs were counted, and genomic DNA was extracted using the QIAamp DNA Blood Mini kit. After blood collection by leukapheresis, PBMCs were isolated using Ficoll-Histopaque density gradient centrifugation and then cryopreserved in the vapor phase of liquid nitrogen. Beyond this particular receptor, the publication reports: Because the study included only a small number of donors, the genetic and exposure-history diversity represented was limited. Sampling was restricted to blood, and TCR repertoires in tissue are likely to differ from TCR repertoires in blood. Based on pairwise subsampling, the degree of clonotype sharing among donors was expected to be affected by sequencing depth.

CDR1 and CDR2 are read off the germline V gene (reference sequence) as SEHNR and FQNEAQ. Germline trimming amounts to 2 bases on V and 2 bases on J, with 4 as the count of junction bases outside the gene matches. From the cysteine up to the phenylalanine, the CDR3 has a length of 15 residues. Just CDR3 DNA is preserved here, 45 bases in frame from base 1. The receptor chain draws on TRBV7-9 and TRBJ2-7, with 9 bases matching TRBD1. The receptor's source is a woman between 40 and 55 years old in good health. Some clones in this sample may be carry-over from other donors' samples. The material sequenced was PBMCs. The CDR3 reads CASSLSGTGTYEQYF. DNA sequence: TGTGCCAGCAGCTTATCCGGGACAGGGACCTACGAGCAGTACTTC.